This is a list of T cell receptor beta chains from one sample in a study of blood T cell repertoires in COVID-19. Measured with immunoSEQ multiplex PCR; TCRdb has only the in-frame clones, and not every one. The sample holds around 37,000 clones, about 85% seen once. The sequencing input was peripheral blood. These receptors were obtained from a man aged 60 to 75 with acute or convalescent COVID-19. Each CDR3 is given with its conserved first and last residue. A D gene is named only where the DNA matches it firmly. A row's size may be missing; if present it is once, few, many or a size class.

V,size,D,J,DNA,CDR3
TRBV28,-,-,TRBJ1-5,TGTGCCAGCAGTTCCCCCGTCGGGGACAATCAGCCCCAGCATTTT,CASSSPVGDNQPQHF
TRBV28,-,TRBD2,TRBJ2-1,TGTGCCAGCAGTTTAAGAGTTTTAGCGGGAGTTTTCGATGAGCAGTTCTTC,CASSLRVLAGVFDEQFF
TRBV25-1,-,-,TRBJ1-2,TGTGCCAGCAGTGAAGCCTCCACAGGTTCTAGGGGCTACACCTTC,CASSEASTGSRGYTF
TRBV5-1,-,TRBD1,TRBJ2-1,TGCGCCAGCAGCCAGGGACAGGGGGGTGCCAATGAGCAGTTCTTC,CASSQGQGGANEQFF
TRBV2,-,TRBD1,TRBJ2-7,TGTGCCAGTACGGGACAGGGGTTCTACGAGCAGTACTTC,CASTGQGFYEQYF
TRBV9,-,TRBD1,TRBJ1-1,TGTGCCAGCAGTTTCGGGACAGGGGGCGTGGACACTGAAGCTTTCTTT,CASSFGTGGVDTEAFF
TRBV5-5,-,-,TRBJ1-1,TGTGCCAGCAGCTTGGTTGGCCAGGGGAACACTGAAGCTTTCTTT,CASSLVGQGNTEAFF
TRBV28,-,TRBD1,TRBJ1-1,TGTGCCAGCAGTCCCTACGGACAGGCGCCGAACACTGAAGCTTTCTTT,CASSPYGQAPNTEAFF
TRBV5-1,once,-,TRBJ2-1,TGCGCCAGCAGCTTACTTCGAGGGATCCGGAATGAGCAGTTCTTC,CASSLLRGIRNEQFF
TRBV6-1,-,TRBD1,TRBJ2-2,TGTGCCAGCAGTGAGAGGGGGCGGCAGGGTCGCACCGGGGAGCTGTTTTTT,CASSERGRQGRTGELFF
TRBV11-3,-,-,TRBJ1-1,TGTGCCAGCAGCTTGTCGTCGGGGAACACTGAAGCTTTCTTT,CASSLSSGNTEAFF
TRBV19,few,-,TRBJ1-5,TGTGCCAGTAGTATACAGGGTTCTTATAGCAATCAGCCCCAGCATTTT,CASSIQGSYSNQPQHF
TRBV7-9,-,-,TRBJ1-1,TGTGCCAGCAGCTTAGTCTCAGGAAGGAACACTGAAGCTTTCTTT,CASSLVSGRNTEAFF
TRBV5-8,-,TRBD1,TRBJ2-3,TGTGCCAGCAGACGGACAGGCGGCACAGATACGCAGTATTTT,CASRRTGGTDTQYF
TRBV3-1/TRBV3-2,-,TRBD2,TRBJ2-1,TGTGCCAGCAGCCCGACTAGCGGGCTAGAGCAGTTCTTC,CASSPTSGLEQFF
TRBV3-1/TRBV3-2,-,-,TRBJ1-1,TGTGCCAGCAGCCAAGCCCAAGAAGCTTTCTTT,CASSQAQEAFF
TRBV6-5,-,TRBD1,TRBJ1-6,TGTGCCAGCAACGTGGACAGGGTAGGATCACCCCTCCACTTT,CASNVDRVGSPLHF
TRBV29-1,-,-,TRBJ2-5,TGCAGCCCTCGTATCCAAGAGACCCAGTACTTC,CSPRIQETQYF
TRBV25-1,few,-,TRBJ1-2,TGTGCCAGCACCCCCCGGGGGGGGAGAGGCTACACCTTC,CASTPRGGRGYTF
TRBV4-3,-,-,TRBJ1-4,TGCGCCAGCAGCCAAGCGGTAGGACAGAGGGCAACTAATGAAAAACTGTTTTTT,CASSQAVGQRATNEKLFF
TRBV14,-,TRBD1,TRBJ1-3,TGTGCCAGCAGCCGCCCGGGACAGGGAAACACCATATATTTT,CASSRPGQGNTIYF
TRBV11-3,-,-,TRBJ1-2,TGTGCCAGCAGCTTAGCGTCAGGGCTTGGCTACACCTTC,CASSLASGLGYTF
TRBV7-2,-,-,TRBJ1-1,TGTGCCAGCAGCTTAAGTTGGGCGAACACTGAAGCTTTCTTT,CASSLSWANTEAFF
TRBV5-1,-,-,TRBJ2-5,TGCGCCAGCAGGAACTCCTTTCAAGAGACCCAGTACTTC,CASRNSFQETQYF
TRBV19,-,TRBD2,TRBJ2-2,TGTGCCAGTAGGACTAGCGGAGACACCGGGGAGCTGTTTTTT,CASRTSGDTGELFF
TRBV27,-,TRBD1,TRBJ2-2,TGTGCCAGCAGTTTATTCGGGGGACAGGGGTCGAACACCGGGGAGCTGTTTTTT,CASSLFGGQGSNTGELFF
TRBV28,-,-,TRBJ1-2,TGTGCCAGCAGCTTAAGGGGCGAAGACTATGGCTACACCTTC,CASSLRGEDYGYTF